This TCR beta chain was sequenced in a study of blood T cell repertoires in COVID-19. About the research overall: Some COVID-19 samples were acute and others convalescent; all came from the United States, Italy and Spain. PBMCs, B-cell-depleted T cells, or T cells provided the cDNA or gDNA that made up the material.

Trimming pared 2 bases from V and 5 bases from J, leaving 4 bases between. This CDR3 is built from 11 residues. Germline loops: CDR1 SGHTA, CDR2 FQGNSA. In the authors' workflow: Reference gene primer amplification in the assay estimated nucleated cell counts. The table came from immunoSEQ multiplex PCR; TCRdb's copy has only in-frame clones and leaves some out. That table supplies the V and J calls and clone size; D and trimming were determined from the DNA. The data contain around 190,000 clones, around 85% of them singletons. V and J are TRBV7-2 and TRBJ2-7, with D unclear. The sequence was collected from a man over 45 with active or convalescent COVID-19. Sequences were obtained from peripheral blood. The CDR3 DNA follows: TGTGCCAGCAGCTTATCTCACGAGCAGTACTTC. Translation gives CASSLSHEQYF.